This T cell receptor (beta chain) is drawn from a study of T cells after yellow fever vaccination. About the research overall: Fractions of limited cellularity were prepared by means of SMART-Seq v4 Ultra Low Input.

Whole-study findings and limits: Booster samples showed a return of most primary-vaccination clones (roughly 96% CD4, about 85% CD8). Peak timing came faster in the weaker secondary response, day 5 versus 15.

Looked up from germline, CDR1 is LNHDA and CDR2 is SQIVND (reference sequence). With 2 bases clipped from V and 5 bases from J, the junction kept 4 bases outside the gene matches. The length of the CDR3 is 14 residues. This clonotype was counted many times. Its specificity is unknown. TCRdb reprocessed the 5' RACE reads with MiXCR, giving one entry per CDR3 protein. This sample has about 260,000 distinct CDR3 sequences, with roughly 5% found just once. The V and J genes are TRBV19 and TRBJ1-1, with 8 bases identical to TRBD1. This receptor was taken from a man aged 18 to 29 who received the YFV17D yellow fever vaccine. The sample in question was CD4+ T cells sorted from PBMCs, obtained on the day of the yellow fever booster vaccination. This CDR3 is CASSIRTGMTEAFF. The CDR3 DNA sequence: TGTGCCAGTAGTATACGGACAGGGATGACTGAAGCTTTCTTT.